This entry lists 22 T cell receptor beta chains sequenced from one sample in a study of T cell responses to AZD1222 COVID-19 vaccine. Sequencing was performed with immunoSEQ multiplex PCR; in TCRdb, only in-frame clones are kept and a portion is missing. The sample has 130,000 or so clones, about 90% seen once; the top ten hold around 1.7%. The sample here was peripheral blood, taken on day 0 of AZD1222 vaccination. These TCRs come from an adult in good health.

The V and J genes are TRBV6-6 and TRBJ1-5; 8 bases are shared with TRBD1. Germline V gene lookup returns CDR1 MNHNY and CDR2 SVGAGI (reference sequence). Trimming removed 5 bases from V and 0 bases from J; junction bases left unmatched: 15. The CDR3 has 19 residues. This CDR3 reads CASSPGQGGGGYSNQPQHF. For the CDR3, the DNA is TGTGCCAGCAGTCCCGGACAGGGCGGGGGGGGATATAGCAATCAGCCCCAGCATTTT.

The chain links TRBV29-1 to TRBJ2-1, with 10 bases identical to TRBD1. The germline V gene encodes CDR1 SQVTM and CDR2 ANQGSEA. The CDR3 is 13 amino acids. Trimming at V came to 7 bases and at J to 6 bases, leaving 6 bases not matched to a gene. Here the CDR3 DNA reads TGCAGCGAGGGGACAGGGGTTGGCAATGAGCAGTTCTTC. Its protein product is CSEGTGVGNEQFF.

This chain joins TRBV6-6 and TRBJ1-5; D might be TRBD1 (5 bases). CDR1 is MNHNY and CDR2 is SVGAGI in the germline V gene (reference sequence). This CDR3 comprises 13 residues. The V and J ends lost 6 bases and 6 bases respectively, with 12 bases between them. CDR3 loop: CASSTLGGQPQHF. In DNA, the CDR3 is TGTGCCAGCAGCACCCTTGGGGGTCAGCCCCAGCATTTT.

J is TRBJ1-2 and V is TRBV7-9, with D unresolved. Between the trimmed V and J ends, which lost 1 base and 7 bases, there was a span of 13 bases. CDR3 size: 14 residues. Germline CDR1 reads SEHNR; CDR2 reads FQNEAQ (reference sequence). CDR3 DNA sequence: TGTGCCAGCAGCTTAGGGTATTCAGAGACTGGCTACACCTTC. Its protein is CASSLGYSETGYTF.

On this clone itself: A junction boundary mismatches the germline segment, possibly from a read error. The chain combines TRBV19 with TRBJ2-3, with D possibly TRBD2 on 5 matching bases. This CDR3 spans 13 amino acids. In germline, CDR1 is LNHDA, CDR2 SQIVND (reference sequence). For the CDR3, the DNA is TGTGCAAGTACGGGGTCGGCCACAGATACGCAGTATTTT. Translated, it gives CASTGSATDTQYF. The full variable domain, in which reference TRBV19 and TRBJ2-3 provide the parts outside the CDR3, is DGGITQSPKYLFRKEGQNVTLSCEQNLNHDAMYWYRQDPGQGLRLIYYSQIVNDFQKGDIAEGYSVSREKKESFPLTVTSAQKNPTAFYLCASTGSATDTQYFGPGTRLTVL.

The chain couples TRBV18 to TRBJ2-7; 7 nucleotides line up with TRBD1. Germline V gene sequence: CDR1 KGHSH, CDR2 LQKENI. With V trimmed by 4 bases and J by 0 bases, 3 bases remained unmatched. The CDR3 loop spans 14 amino acids. As DNA, the CDR3 is TGTGCCAGCTCACGAGACAGGGACTCCTACGAGCAGTACGTC. Translation: CASSRDRDSYEQYV.

The V gene is TRBV7-9, the J gene TRBJ2-3; possible D gene TRBD2, 5 bases. The V end was cut by 7 bases, the J end by 2 bases, with 7 bases between. The length of the CDR3 is 12 residues. Per the germline V gene, CDR1 is SEHNR and CDR2 is FQNEAQ (reference sequence). DNA for the CDR3: TGTGCCAGCATCCGGGACACAGATACGCAGTATTTT. Translating it yields CASIRDTDTQYF. Full variable domain (missing parts from reference TRBV7-9 and TRBJ2-3): DTGVSQNPRHKITKRGQNVTFRCDPISEHNRLYWYRQTLGQGPEFLTYFQNEAQLEKSRLLSDRFSAERPKGSFSTLEIQRTEQGDSAMYLCASIRDTDTQYFGPGTRLTVL.

This chain connects TRBV30 to TRBJ1-3; D uncertain. Trimming removed 0 bases at V and 0 bases at J, with 9 bases between. The CDR3 has 15 amino acids. Germline V gene sequence: CDR1 GTSNPN, CDR2 SVGIG (reference sequence). This CDR3 is CAWSVGKSSGNTIYF. The CDR3 DNA reads as TGTGCCTGGAGTGTAGGGAAAAGCTCTGGAAACACCATATATTTT.

The rearrangement links TRBV2 to TRBJ2-4; 7 bases fit TRBD2. V was clipped by 5 bases and J by 0 bases; unmatched bases: 4. This CDR3 comprises 15 residues. The V gene's germline CDR1 is SNHLY and CDR2 FYNNEI. CDR3 sequence (DNA): TGTGCCAGCAGTAAAACGGGGGGAGCCAAAAACATTCAGTACTTC. Its protein is CASSKTGGAKNIQYF.

The V gene is TRBV18, the J gene TRBJ1-1, with a possible D match to TRBD1 (5 bases). V lost 2 bases and J lost 1, with 11 bases in between. This CDR3 is 15 amino acids long. From germline, CDR1 is KGHSH and CDR2 LQKENI. CDR3 protein: CASSPAGRANTEAFF. The CDR3, as DNA: TGTGCCAGCTCACCAGCGGGACGGGCGAACACTGAAGCTTTCTTT. Full variable domain (outside the CDR3, taken from reference TRBV18 and TRBJ1-1): NAGVMQNPRHLVRRRGQEARLRCSPMKGHSHVYWYRQLPEEGLKFMVYLQKENIIDESGMPKERFSAEFPKEGPSILRIQQVVRGDSAAYFCASSPAGRANTEAFFGQGTRLTVV.

The CDR3 sequence is CASSRLAEANTGELFF. DNA for the CDR3: TGTGCCAGCAGCCGACTAGCGGAGGCGAACACCGGGGAGCTGTTTTTT. The gene calls are TRBV5-6 and TRBJ2-2; TRBD2 aligns across 9 bases. The V gene end was trimmed by 4 bases and the J gene end by 0 bases; junction bases not matched to a gene: 4. The germline CDR1 and CDR2 sequences are SGHDT and YYEEEE. The CDR3 is 16 residues long.

The chain links TRBV10-3 to TRBJ2-2; 9 bases align to TRBD2. V lost 3 bases and J lost 3; bases outside the gene matches: 5. CDR1 and CDR2 (germline): ENHRY, SYGVKD. The CDR3 is 16 residues long. CDR3 coding DNA: TGTGCCATCAGTGATCTTAGCGGGAGTGACACCGGGGAGCTGTTTTTT. It translates to CAISDLSGSDTGELFF.

The rearrangement joins TRBV5-8 to TRBJ2-6; no clear D gene. Germline loops: CDR1 SGHTS, CDR2 YDEGEE. The CDR3 is 15 residues long. Trimming removed 4 bases at V and 0 bases at J, with 8 bases between. CDR3 amino acids: CASSTRISGANVLTF. CDR3 DNA: TGTGCCAGCAGCACCAGGATCTCTGGGGCCAACGTCCTGACTTTC.

The chain carries TRBV4-1 and TRBJ1-6; 8 bases are shared with TRBD1. The CDR3 has 15 residues. Germline V gene data show CDR1 as MGHRA and CDR2 as YSYEKL. V shed 5 bases and J 7 bases; nucleotides not matched to a gene: 7. This chain's CDR3 is CASSDGQGWNSPLHF. CDR3 in DNA: TGCGCCAGCAGCGATGGACAGGGCTGGAATTCACCCCTCCACTTT.

This sequence joins TRBV10-3 and TRBJ1-1, with D possibly matching TRBD1 (6 bases). CDR3 size: 13 residues. Trimming cost V 11 bases and J 1 base, with 14 bases left between them. CDR1 ENHRY and CDR2 SYGVKD come from the germline V gene. This CDR3 is CAAGGRENTEAFF. CDR3 DNA sequence: TGTGCCGCGGGGGGGCGGGAGAACACTGAAGCTTTCTTT.

Regarding this clone: The same CDR3 arises from other DNA sequences in this sample as well. The rearrangement joins TRBV7-2 to TRBJ1-6, with 8 bases identical to TRBD1. V lost 5 bases to trimming and J lost 6 bases; unmatched junction nucleotides: 6. The CDR3 is 15 residues long. Germline CDR1 is SGHTA and CDR2 is FQGNSA. The CDR3 DNA follows: TGTGCCAGCAGCCCTCAGGGGGCGGGTAATTCACCCCTCCACTTT. Residues: CASSPQGAGNSPLHF. The full variable domain, its missing parts supplied by reference TRBV7-2 and TRBJ1-6, is GAGVSQSPSNKVTEKGKDVELRCDPISGHTALYWYRQSLGQGLEFLIYFQGNSAPDKSGLPSDRFSAERTGGSVSTLTIQRTQQEDSAVYLCASSPQGAGNSPLHFGNGTRLTVT.

This clone was counted once. The genes are TRBV2 and TRBJ2-7, with D possibly matching TRBD2 (6 bases). The V end lost 7 bases, the J end lost 0 bases, and 16 bases lay between the germline ends. The germline CDR1 and CDR2 sequences are SNHLY and FYNNEI. This CDR3 is 15 amino acids long. CDR3: CASTFGGAGSYEQYF. The CDR3 DNA reads as TGTGCCAGCACCTTTGGCGGAGCGGGCTCCTACGAGCAGTACTTC. Variable domain in full (rest from reference TRBV2 and TRBJ2-7): EPEVTQTPSHQVTQMGQEVILRCVPISNHLYFYWYRQILGQKVEFLVSFYNNEISEKSEIFDDQFSVERPDGSNFTLKIRSTKLEDSAMYFCASTFGGAGSYEQYFGPGTRLTVT.

In this sample, this clone turned up once. The gene calls are TRBV10-2 and TRBJ1-2; no clear D gene. This CDR3 comprises 14 residues. In germline, CDR1 is WSHSY, CDR2 SAAADI. V shed 2 bases and J shed 3 bases, with 10 bases lying between them. This CDR3 is CASSENHRDYGYTF. The DNA of the CDR3 is TGCGCCAGCAGTGAGAATCACCGGGACTATGGCTACACCTTC.

This chain joins TRBV29-1 and TRBJ2-2; D possibly uses TRBD1 or TRBD2 (6 bases each). Between the trimmed V and J ends, which lost 2 bases and 5 bases, there was a span of 18 bases. Germline V gene lookup returns CDR1 SQVTM and CDR2 ANQGSEA. The CDR3 length is 16 residues. CDR3 sequence: CSVETLGGTSTGELFF. CDR3 bases: TGCAGCGTTGAAACGCTTGGCGGGACAAGTACCGGGGAGCTGTTTTTT.

The chain employs TRBV30 and TRBJ2-1; TRBD2 matches at 11 bases. The CDR3 consists of 15 residues. Germline lookup yields CDR1 GTSNPN and CDR2 SVGIG (reference sequence). V shed 2 bases and J 5 bases; nucleotides not matched to a gene: 5. CDR3 nucleotide sequence: TGTGCCTGGAGTACCGGGACTAGCGGAAACAATGAGCAGTTCTTC. Residues: CAWSTGTSGNNEQFF.

The rearrangement joins TRBV19 to TRBJ1-1, with TRBD1 as a possible D gene (5 bases). The germline V gene has CDR1 LNHDA and CDR2 SQIVND (reference sequence). V gave up 5 bases and J gave up 6 bases, with 16 bases separating them. The CDR3 length is 14 residues. Written as DNA, the CDR3 is TGTGCCAGTAGTGCCTGGGACCCCGCGGCTGAAGCTTTCTTT. Translation gives CASSAWDPAAEAFF.

The chain employs TRBV6-4 and TRBJ2-1, with D perhaps matching TRBD1 (8 bases). Germline CDR1 MRHNA, CDR2 SNTAGT. CDR3 length equals 14 residues. V was shortened by 3 bases and J by 7 bases, with 13 bases between the two germline ends. The CDR3 sequence is CASSEQGGANEQFF. In nucleotides, the CDR3 is TGTGCCAGCAGTGAACAGGGGGGGGCTAATGAGCAGTTCTTC.